This record looks at one T cell receptor beta chain sequence and its context. The CDR3 sequence is 16 residues long. V gave up 0 bases and J gave up 4 bases, with 11 bases separating them. Germline V CDR1 and CDR2: SGHTS, YDEGEE. The data belong to a study of somatic mutations in cytotoxic T cells in rheumatoid arthritis. Study processing details: There were rare matches between patient CD8+ clones larger than 1% and published virus-specific TCRB sequences. The assay was immunoSEQ multiplex PCR, and TCRdb's table has in-frame clones only and misses some. V, J and clone size derive from that table, while D and trimming were established from the DNA sequence. Counted here are 10,000 to 12,000 clones, 80% occurring once; the ten biggest clones make up over 10%.

The sample taken for sequencing was CD8+ T cells sorted from blood. V usage is TRBV5-8 and J usage is TRBJ1-6, with D perhaps matching TRBD1 (6 bases). This receptor was obtained from an adult with rheumatoid arthritis. CDR3: CASSLAWDKYNSPLHF. CDR3 nucleotide sequence: TGTGCCAGCAGCTTGGCGTGGGACAAGTATAATTCACCCCTCCACTTT.